These 18 T cell receptor beta chains share one sample of origin, sequenced in a study of blood T cell repertoires in COVID-19. Sequenced by immunoSEQ multiplex PCR; TCRdb stores in-frame clones only, minus some. The repertoire holds around 450,000 clones, with about 90% as singletons. The sample was PBMCs or T cells enriched from blood (not recorded which). All receptors derive from a woman younger than 30 with acute COVID-19.

This clone was observed a handful of times. V and J are TRBV15 and TRBJ1-4; 7 bases map to TRBD1. The CDR3 is 13 residues long. Trimming cost V 0 bases and J 17 bases; bases outside gene matches: 9. Germline V CDR1 and CDR2: LNHNV, YYDKDF (reference sequence). The CDR3 DNA reads TGTGCCACCAGCAGAGACGCGGGACAGCTTAGTTTTTTT. Amino acid sequence: CATSRDAGQLSFF.

The chain couples TRBV6-5 to TRBJ2-3, with a possible D match to TRBD1 (6 bases). This CDR3 has 14 residues. V shed 6 bases and J shed 2 bases, with 12 bases lying between them. Germline assignment: CDR1 MNHEY and CDR2 SVGAGI. CDR3 sequence: CASSSGTTTDTQYF. The CDR3 DNA reads TGTGCCAGCAGCTCCGGGACAACCACAGATACGCAGTATTTT.

The rearrangement uses TRBV2 and TRBJ1-5; the D is unclear. V was shortened by 4 bases and J by 1 base, with 11 bases between the two germline ends. CDR1 and CDR2 from the germline V gene are SNHLY and FYNNEI. The CDR3 runs 15 residues. The CDR3 protein is CASSVLGSSNQPQHF. CDR3 sequence (DNA): TGTGCCAGCAGTGTATTAGGGAGCAGCAATCAGCCCCAGCATTTT.

V gene TRBV3-1 (or the pseudogene TRBV3-2) combines with J gene TRBJ2-5, with TRBD1 matching over 8 bases. With 4 bases clipped from V and 7 bases from J, the junction kept 5 bases outside the gene matches. The CDR3 contains 13 residues. The germline V gene encodes CDR1 LGHDT and CDR2 YNNKEL (reference sequence). CDR3 nucleotide sequence: TGTGCCAGCAGCCCCCGACAGGGGAGGACCCAGTACTTC. It specifies CASSPRQGRTQYF.

This clone was recorded only once. V gene TRBV10-3 combines with J gene TRBJ1-4, with D tentatively TRBD1 (5 bases). Per the germline V gene, CDR1 is ENHRY and CDR2 is SYGVKD. The CDR3 runs to 13 residues. The V end lost 7 bases, the J end lost 5 bases, and 11 bases lay between the germline ends. The CDR3 is CAIIQARNEKLFF. CDR3 DNA sequence: TGTGCCATCATACAGGCGAGGAATGAAAAACTGTTTTTT.

J is TRBJ1-4 and V is TRBV4-3; TRBD1 matches 7 bases. The germline gives CDR1 LGHNA, CDR2 YSLEER. V gave up 5 bases and J gave up 0 bases; unmatched junction bases: 12. CDR3 length: 18 residues. This chain's CDR3 is CASSGFNRGTATNEKLFF. The CDR3 nucleotides read TGCGCCAGCAGCGGGTTCAACAGGGGCACTGCAACTAATGAAAAACTGTTTTTT.

The rearrangement links TRBV14 to TRBJ2-5; D may be TRBD2 (5 bases). CDR1 is SGHDN and CDR2 is FVKESK in the germline V gene. The V gene lost 1 base and the J gene lost 5 bases, with 11 bases spanning the gap. This CDR3 comprises 14 residues. This CDR3 is CASSQVSGVETQYF. The CDR3 DNA reads as TGTGCCAGCAGCCAAGTGTCCGGGGTCGAGACCCAGTACTTC. Filled out from reference TRBV14 and TRBJ2-5, the complete variable domain reads EAGVTQFPSHSVIEKGQTVTLRCDPISGHDNLYWYRRVMGKEIKFLLHFVKESKQDESGMPNNRFLAERTGGTYSTLKVQPAELEDSGVYFCASSQVSGVETQYFGPGTRLLVL.

V usage is TRBV5-1 and J usage is TRBJ2-2, with D tentatively TRBD1 (6 bases). The CDR3 runs 15 residues. Looked up from germline, CDR1 is SGHRS and CDR2 is YFSETQ. The V and J ends lost 0 bases and 5 bases respectively, with 11 bases between them. CDR3 loop: CASSLEGHDTGELFF. The CDR3, as DNA: TGCGCCAGCAGCTTGGAGGGACATGATACCGGGGAGCTGTTTTTT.

This clone has only a few counts. V is TRBV10-3 and J is TRBJ2-7; a possible D gene is TRBD1 (6 bases). V lost 6 bases and J 9 bases, leaving 15 bases between the germline ends. The germline V gene has CDR1 ENHRY and CDR2 SYGVKD. There are 12 residues in the CDR3. CDR3 bases: TGTGCCATCAGGGATGGACAGCATCCGCAGTACTTC. It translates to CAIRDGQHPQYF.

This chain connects TRBV7-3 to TRBJ2-5; possible D gene TRBD2, 5 bases. Trimming pared 1 base from V and 5 bases from J, leaving 5 bases between. This CDR3 comprises 12 residues. CDR1 is SGHTA and CDR2 is FQGTGA in the germline V gene. In DNA, the CDR3 is TGTGCCAGCAGCTTAAGAGGGGAGACCCAGTACTTC. Encoded protein: CASSLRGETQYF. Supplemented by reference TRBV7-3 and TRBJ2-5, the full variable domain reads GAGVSQTPSNKVTEKGKYVELRCDPISGHTALYWYRQSLGQGPEFLIYFQGTGAADDSGLPNDRFFAVRPEGSVSTLKIQRTERGDSAVYLCASSLRGETQYFGPGTRLLVL.

The V gene is TRBV20-1, the J gene TRBJ2-4; 11 positions match TRBD2. Losses at the gene ends were 3 bases for V and 0 bases for J; bases not matched to a gene: 10. Germline-derived CDR1 and CDR2 are DFQATT and SNEGSKA (reference sequence). This CDR3 has 18 amino acids. In DNA form, the CDR3 reads TGCAGTGCTAGTTATCGGCTAGCGGGGGGCCAAGCCAAAAACATTCAGTACTTC. The encoded protein is CSASYRLAGGQAKNIQYF.

This chain joins TRBV4-2 and TRBJ1-2, with D possibly matching TRBD1 (5 bases). Per germline, CDR1 LGHNA and CDR2 YNFKEQ. CDR3 length: 16 amino acids. V was shortened by 0 bases and J by 0 bases, with 11 bases between the two germline ends. This chain's CDR3 is CASSQDLAGPNYGYTF. The CDR3 DNA is TGTGCCAGCAGCCAAGATCTCGCGGGGCCTAACTATGGCTACACCTTC.

This rearrangement joins TRBV10-3 to TRBJ2-1; maybe TRBD2 (5 bases). Germline loops: CDR1 ENHRY, CDR2 SYGVKD. The V end was cut by 6 bases, the J end by 4 bases, with 13 bases between. This CDR3 is 14 amino acids long. CDR3 sequence (DNA): TGTGCCATCAGATCCGGACTCGAATACAATGAGCAGTTCTTC. Translating it yields CAIRSGLEYNEQFF.

This chain links TRBV19 with TRBJ1-1; 11 bases align to TRBD1. CDR1 is LNHDA and CDR2 is SQIVND in the germline V gene (reference sequence). V lost 4 bases, J lost 11 bases, and 6 bases stayed unmatched. This CDR3 is 13 amino acids long. The CDR3 region has the DNA TGTGCCAGTAGTACACGGACAGGGGGCTTCGCTTTCTTT. It translates to CASSTRTGGFAFF.

The gene calls are TRBV28 and TRBJ1-1, with 10 positions matching TRBD1. Germline trimming cut 4 bases from V and 8 bases from J; bases unmatched to any gene: 10. The CDR3 contains 15 residues. Germline assignment: CDR1 MDHEN and CDR2 SYDVKM. Here the CDR3 DNA reads TGTGCCAGCAGTTCGACAGGGGGCTCCATAAACGAAGCTTTCTTT. Its translation is CASSSTGGSINEAFF.

The CDR3 is CATSRQTESPLHF. In nucleotides, the CDR3 is TGTGCCACCTCAAGACAGACGGAATCACCCCTCCACTTT. The chain joins TRBV10-3 to TRBJ1-6; possible D gene TRBD1, 5 bases. Deletions cut 10 bases from V and 10 bases from J, with 17 bases between. CDR3 length equals 13 residues. Germline V gene sequence: CDR1 ENHRY, CDR2 SYGVKD.

This chain uses TRBV12-5 with TRBJ2-6, with 11 bases aligning to TRBD1. The CDR3 contains 18 residues. CDR1 LGHNT and CDR2 FRNRAP come from the germline V gene. Trimming removed 5 bases from V and 0 bases from J; junction bases left unmatched: 6. CDR3 in DNA: TGTGCTAGTGGTGATCCCGGGACAGGGGGCTCTGGGGCCAACGTCCTGACTTTC. Translation gives CASGDPGTGGSGANVLTF.

This sequence joins TRBV10-1 and TRBJ1-4, with a tentative D call TRBD1 (5 bases). Trimming removed 6 bases from V and 4 bases from J, with 15 bases in between. This CDR3 comprises 15 residues. Germline V gene sequence: CDR1 WNHNN, CDR2 SYGVQD (reference sequence). The CDR3 reads CASRGPQGINEKLFF. The CDR3 DNA follows: TGCGCCAGCAGGGGCCCGCAGGGAATTAATGAAAAACTGTTTTTT.